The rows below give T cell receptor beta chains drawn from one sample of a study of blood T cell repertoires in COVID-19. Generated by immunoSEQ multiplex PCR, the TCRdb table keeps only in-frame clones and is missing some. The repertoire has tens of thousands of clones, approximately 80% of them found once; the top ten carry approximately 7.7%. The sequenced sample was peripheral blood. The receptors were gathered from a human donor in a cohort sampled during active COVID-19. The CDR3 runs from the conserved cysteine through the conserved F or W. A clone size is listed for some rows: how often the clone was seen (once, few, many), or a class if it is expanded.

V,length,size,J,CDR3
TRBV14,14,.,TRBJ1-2,CASSHDRADYGYTF
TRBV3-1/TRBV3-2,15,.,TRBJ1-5,CASSQDWAADQPQHF
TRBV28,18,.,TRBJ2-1,CASSLWLRAGSSYNEQFF
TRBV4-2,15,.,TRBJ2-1,CASSQVSGDYNEQFF
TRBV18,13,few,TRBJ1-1,CASSQGVNTEAFF
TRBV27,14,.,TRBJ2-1,CASSLTPQGNEQFF
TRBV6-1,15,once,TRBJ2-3,CASSESSMATDTQYF
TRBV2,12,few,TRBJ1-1,CASGPQGWRAFF
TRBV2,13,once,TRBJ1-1,CASKQGSNTEAFF
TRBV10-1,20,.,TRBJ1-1,CASSESTGTGELLAHTEAFF
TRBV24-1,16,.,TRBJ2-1,CATSDSLAGSYNEQFF
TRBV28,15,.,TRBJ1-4,CASSPPGDLMKKLFF
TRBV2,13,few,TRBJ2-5,CASSENRRETQYF
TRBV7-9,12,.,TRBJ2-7,CASSLTGYEQYF
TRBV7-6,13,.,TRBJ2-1,CASSFASYNEQFF
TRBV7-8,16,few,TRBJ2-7,CASSLGRRRGTYEQYF
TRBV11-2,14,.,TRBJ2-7,CASSLYSGSLEQYF
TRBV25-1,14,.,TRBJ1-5,CASSPGQGYQPQHF
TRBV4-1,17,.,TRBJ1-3,CASSQDRDRLSGNTIYF
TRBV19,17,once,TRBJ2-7,CASSITVGQGHGYEQYF
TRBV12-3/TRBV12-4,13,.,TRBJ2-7,CASSLFESYEQYF
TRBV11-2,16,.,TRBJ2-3,CASSTPTSGKIDTQYF
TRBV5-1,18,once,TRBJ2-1,CASSMEAPARVSYNEQFF
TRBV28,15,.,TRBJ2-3,CASSSGQGRTDTQYF
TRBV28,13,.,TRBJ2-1,CATVEPSYNEQFF
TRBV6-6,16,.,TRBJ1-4,CASTDAGTGWSEKLFF
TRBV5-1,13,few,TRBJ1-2,CASSLAINYGYTF
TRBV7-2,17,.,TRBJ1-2,CASSLRVVGQGNYGYTF
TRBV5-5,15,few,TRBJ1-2,CASSLAPGSDYGYTF
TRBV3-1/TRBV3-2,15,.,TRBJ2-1,CASSQGTAPYNEQFF
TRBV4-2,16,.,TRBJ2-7,CASSPGLADSSYEQYF
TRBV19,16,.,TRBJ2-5,CASSTQAQGVRETQYF
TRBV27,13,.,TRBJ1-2,CASSFSGSYGYTF
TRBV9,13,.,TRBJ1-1,CASSAAPGTEAFF
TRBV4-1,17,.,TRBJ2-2,CASSQDMSLTNTGELFF
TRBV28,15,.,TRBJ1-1,CASSPPRSYNTEAFF
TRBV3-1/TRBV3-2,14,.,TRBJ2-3,CASSQGAGDDTQYF
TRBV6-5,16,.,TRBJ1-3,CASSYSGQTSGNTIYF
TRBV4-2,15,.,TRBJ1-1,CASSQEPRTGTEAFF
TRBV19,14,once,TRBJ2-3,CASSIAGGTDTQYF